Shown below are 32 T cell receptor beta chains from a single sample sequenced in a study of blood T cell repertoires in COVID-19. Profiling relied on immunoSEQ multiplex PCR, and the TCRdb table lists in-frame clones only, not all of them. The table shows over 90,000 clones, with around 88% occurring only once. The sample was peripheral blood. Receptor source: a human donor in a cohort sampled during active COVID-19.

V and J are TRBV5-1 and TRBJ2-7; 8 nucleotides align to TRBD1. Trimming at V came to 2 bases and at J to 6 bases, leaving 7 bases not matched to a gene. The CDR3 sequence is 14 residues long. Looked up from germline, CDR1 is SGHRS and CDR2 is YFSETQ. The CDR3 loop reads CASSLGDRGGEQYF. The DNA of the CDR3 is TGCGCCAGCAGCTTAGGAGACAGGGGTGGCGAGCAGTACTTC.

The chain employs TRBV4-1 and TRBJ1-1; tentative D call: TRBD1 (6 bases). The ends were cut back, 3 bases at V and 4 bases at J, with 9 bases in the middle. Germline assignment: CDR1 MGHRA and CDR2 YSYEKL. This CDR3 has 13 residues. DNA of the CDR3: TGCGCCAGCAGCCAGGGGGCTGGCACTGAAGCTTTCTTT. Translated: CASSQGAGTEAFF.

The rearrangement links TRBV5-1 to TRBJ2-1; tentatively, D is TRBD2 (5 bases). The CDR3 runs 16 residues. The germline gives CDR1 SGHRS, CDR2 YFSETQ. V was pared by 2 bases and J by 0 bases, with 12 bases between. The CDR3 sequence: CASSFGESSSYNEQFF. The CDR3 DNA follows: TGCGCCAGCAGCTTTGGGGAGTCGAGCTCCTACAATGAGCAGTTCTTC. Full variable domain (missing parts from reference TRBV5-1 and TRBJ2-1): KAGVTQTPRYLIKTRGQQVTLSCSPISGHRSVSWYQQTPGQGLQFLFEYFSETQRNKGNFPGRFSGRQFSNSRSEMNVSTLELGDSALYLCASSFGESSSYNEQFFGPGTRLTVL.

The rearrangement joins TRBV30 to TRBJ2-1, with D perhaps matching TRBD1 (6 bases). V lost 5 bases and J 8 bases, leaving 13 bases between the germline ends. The CDR3 is made up of 12 amino acids. The V gene's germline CDR1 is GTSNPN and CDR2 SVGIG (reference sequence). The CDR3 bases are TGTGCCTGGGTACAGGGCCGGGATGAGCAGTTCTTC. Encoded protein: CAWVQGRDEQFF.

This chain connects TRBV30 to TRBJ1-6, with D hard to call. Germline V CDR1 and CDR2: GTSNPN, SVGIG (reference sequence). The CDR3 runs 14 residues. The ends were cut back, 0 bases at V and 9 bases at J, with 12 bases in the middle. The chain's CDR3 is CAWSVPGKSSPLHF. DNA for the CDR3: TGTGCCTGGAGTGTACCGGGGAAGAGTTCACCCCTCCACTTT.

The chain joins TRBV28 to TRBJ1-2; no firm D call. Germline V gives CDR1 MDHEN, CDR2 SYDVKM. The V and J ends lost 3 bases and 4 bases respectively, with 9 bases between them. The CDR3 has 13 residues. CDR3 DNA sequence: TGTGCCAGCAGTTTGTCACAGACCTATGGCTACACCTTC. Residues: CASSLSQTYGYTF.

The chain combines TRBV5-5 with TRBJ1-2, with 8 bases identical to TRBD1. Germline loops: CDR1 SGHKS, CDR2 YYEKEE (reference sequence). The CDR3 has 14 amino acids. Unmatched junction bases numbered 2, after V lost 0 bases and J lost 4 bases. The CDR3 loop is CASSLGQGLYGYTF. The DNA for the CDR3 is TGTGCCAGCAGCTTGGGACAGGGGCTCTATGGCTACACCTTC.

V usage is TRBV19 and J usage is TRBJ2-3; no firm D call. The CDR3 contains 9 residues. Germline V gene data show CDR1 as LNHDA and CDR2 as SQIVND (reference sequence). V was trimmed by 6 bases and J by 9 bases, leaving 4 bases between them. CDR3 DNA sequence: TGTGCCAGTAGCTACACGCAGTATTTT. Translating it yields CASSYTQYF.

The table lists this clone with a few counts. V is TRBV19 and J is TRBJ1-1; 8 positions match TRBD1. V lost 7 bases to trimming and J lost 1 base; unmatched junction nucleotides: 5. The CDR3 loop spans 14 amino acids. Looked up from germline, CDR1 is LNHDA and CDR2 is SQIVND (reference sequence). CDR3 amino acids: CASTVTGANTEAFF. CDR3 DNA: TGTGCCAGTACTGTGACAGGGGCGAACACTGAAGCTTTCTTT.

V is TRBV11-1 and J is TRBJ1-1; possible D gene TRBD1, 5 bases. Trimming stripped 3 bases from V and 8 bases from J, with 10 bases between. The CDR3 is 12 residues long. Germline CDR1 and CDR2: SGHAT and FQDESV (reference sequence). The CDR3 loop is CASSFTGFEAFF. The DNA of the CDR3 is TGTGCCAGCAGCTTTACAGGATTCGAAGCTTTCTTT. Complete variable domain (other parts from reference TRBV11-1 and TRBJ1-1): EAEVAQSPRYKITEKSQAVAFWCDPISGHATLYWYRQILGQGPELLVQFQDESVVDDSQLPKDRFSAERLKGVDSTLKIQPAELGDSAMYLCASSFTGFEAFFGQGTRLTVV.

This sequence joins TRBV9 and TRBJ2-1; 10 nucleotides match TRBD1. Germline V gene lookup returns CDR1 SGDLS and CDR2 YYNGEE. V lost 4 bases to trimming and J lost 8 bases; unmatched junction nucleotides: 12. The CDR3 contains 16 residues. The chain's CDR3 is CASSPAGTGETDEQFF. In DNA form, the CDR3 reads TGTGCCAGCAGCCCCGCCGGGACAGGGGAAACTGATGAGCAGTTCTTC.

This sequence joins TRBV9 and TRBJ1-2, with TRBD1 matching 12 bases. The junction had 13 bases not matched to a gene; V was cut back by 4 bases and J by 3 bases. Germline CDR1 SGDLS, CDR2 YYNGEE. The CDR3 is 18 residues long. The CDR3 DNA sequence: TGTGCCAGCAGCCCCAGCCTCCGGGACAGGGGGCCCCACTATGGCTACACCTTC. Its translation: CASSPSLRDRGPHYGYTF.

V usage is TRBV30 and J usage is TRBJ1-1, with D perhaps TRBD1 (5 bases). V was clipped by 0 bases and J by 1 base, with 12 bases between them. This CDR3 region has 15 residues. Germline CDR1 is GTSNPN and CDR2 is SVGIG (reference sequence). The CDR3 bases are TGTGCCTGGAGTGTACGGCAGGGATGGAACACTGAAGCTTTCTTT. It encodes CAWSVRQGWNTEAFF. The complete variable domain, with remaining parts taken from reference TRBV30 and TRBJ1-1, reads SQTIHQWPATLVQPVGSPLSLECTVEGTSNPNLYWYRQAAGRGLQLLFYSVGIGQISSEVPQNLSASRPQDRQFILSSKKLLLSDSGFYLCAWSVRQGWNTEAFFGQGTRLTVV.

The CDR3, as DNA: TGTGCCAGCAGTTTTCCAAGGGGGACAGGGAGGTCAGGCACGCAGTATTTT. Encoded protein: CASSFPRGTGRSGTQYF. The chain recombines TRBV3-1 (or the pseudogene TRBV3-2) with TRBJ2-3, with 9 nucleotides matching TRBD1. The ends lost 6 bases at V and 9 bases at J; junction bases unmatched: 19. The CDR3 totals 17 residues. CDR1 LGHDT and CDR2 YNNKEL come from the germline V gene (reference sequence).

The chain recombines TRBV7-9 with TRBJ2-1; D ambiguous. The V and J ends lost 8 bases and 5 bases respectively, with 7 bases between them. CDR1 is SEHNR, CDR2 FQNEAQ, per germline (reference sequence). The length of the CDR3 is 11 residues. The chain's CDR3 is CASAPNNEQFF. CDR3 DNA sequence: TGTGCCAGCGCCCCTAACAATGAGCAGTTCTTC.

This chain joins TRBV5-1 and TRBJ2-7, with D uncertain. CDR3 length: 12 residues. CDR1 and CDR2 (germline): SGHRS, YFSETQ. V was trimmed by 3 bases and J by 5 bases, leaving 9 bases between them. CDR3 DNA sequence: TGCGCCAGCAGCTACGGCGAGGACGAGCAGTACTTC. Protein: CASSYGEDEQYF.

The chain combines TRBV29-1 with TRBJ1-5; weak D call: TRBD1 (5 bases). Trimming removed 4 bases from V and 7 bases from J, with 14 bases in between. Germline values: CDR1 SQVTM, CDR2 ANQGSEA. This CDR3 has 13 residues. CDR3 nucleotides: TGCAGCGTTGGGGAATCAGGGTGGCAGCCCCAGCATTTT. Protein sequence: CSVGESGWQPQHF. Full variable domain (remainder filled in from reference TRBV29-1 and TRBJ1-5): SAVISQKPSRDICQRGTSLTIQCQVDSQVTMMFWYRQQPGQSLTLIATANQGSEATYESGFVIDKFPISRPNLTFSTLTVSNMSPEDSSIYLCSVGESGWQPQHFGDGTRLSIL.

This clone is a singleton in its sample. The chain links TRBV7-3 to TRBJ1-2; the match to TRBD1 covers 8 bases. The CDR3 contains 13 residues. Trimming cost V 6 bases and J 5 bases; bases outside gene matches: 5. Per germline, CDR1 SGHTA and CDR2 FQGTGA. The CDR3 loop reads CASSPTGEYGYTF. CDR3 nucleotide sequence: TGTGCCAGCAGTCCGACAGGGGAGTATGGCTACACCTTC.

The chain employs TRBV30 and TRBJ1-1, with a tentative D call TRBD1 (5 bases). Deletions cut 8 bases from V and 11 bases from J, with 18 bases between. The CDR3 spans 11 residues. CDR1 GTSNPN and CDR2 SVGIG come from the germline V gene (reference sequence). CDR3 in amino acids: CAGLAGEEAFF. Written as DNA, the CDR3 is TGTGCCGGGCTGGCGGGGGAAGAGGCTTTCTTT.

This clone was detected only once. The chain employs TRBV5-4 and TRBJ2-3; 12 nucleotides align to TRBD2. From germline, CDR1 is SGHNT and CDR2 YYREEE (reference sequence). V trimming: 0 bases; J trimming: 4 bases; junction bases outside the gene matches: 3. The length of the CDR3 is 16 residues. CDR3 DNA sequence: TGTGCCAGCAGCTTGGGACTAGCGGGGGTTGCAGATACGCAGTATTTT. This gives the protein CASSLGLAGVADTQYF. Complete variable domain (other parts from reference TRBV5-4 and TRBJ2-3): ETGVTQSPTHLIKTRGQQVTLRCSSQSGHNTVSWYQQALGQGPQFIFQYYREEENGRGNFPPRFSGLQFPNYSSELNVNALELDDSALYLCASSLGLAGVADTQYFGPGTRLTVL.

The chain combines TRBV12-3 or TRBV12-4 with TRBJ2-7; possible D gene TRBD2, 7 bases. V lost 6 bases and J 3 bases, leaving 12 bases between the germline ends. The CDR3 runs to 13 residues. The CDR3 reads CASREGGLYEQYF. The CDR3, as DNA: TGTGCCAGCAGGGAGGGGGGGCTCTACGAGCAGTACTTC.

V is TRBV3-1 (or the pseudogene TRBV3-2) and J is TRBJ2-2, with D maybe TRBD1 (6 bases). Germline V gene sequence: CDR1 LGHDT, CDR2 YNNKEL (reference sequence). This CDR3 is 14 amino acids long. V was clipped by 4 bases and J by 5 bases, with 11 bases between them. The CDR3 reads CASSRLDRTGELFF. The CDR3 DNA reads as TGTGCCAGCAGCCGCCTGGACAGAACCGGGGAGCTGTTTTTT.

CDR3 loop: CASSELVGSTEAFF. The CDR3 DNA reads as TGTGCCAGTAGTGAGTTGGTCGGGAGCACTGAAGCTTTCTTT. The chain is built from TRBV19 and TRBJ1-1, with D unresolved. Germline V gene sequence: CDR1 LNHDA, CDR2 SQIVND (reference sequence). Trimming cost V 5 bases and J 4 bases, with 14 bases left between them. This CDR3 comprises 14 residues.

This chain uses TRBV7-2 with TRBJ1-1; D is uncertain. The CDR3 is 12 amino acids. V was clipped by 1 base and J by 7 bases, with 7 bases between them. CDR1 SGHTA and CDR2 FQGNSA come from the germline V gene. The CDR3 is CASSLVGLEAFF. The CDR3 nucleotides read TGTGCCAGCAGCTTAGTTGGCCTTGAAGCTTTCTTT.

The chain is built from TRBV18 and TRBJ2-1, with 8 positions matching TRBD1. This CDR3 has 16 residues. The V gene's germline CDR1 is KGHSH and CDR2 LQKENI. V gave up 3 bases and J gave up 2 bases; unmatched junction bases: 6. CDR3 nucleotides: TGTGCCAGCTCACCCGGACGACAGGGGCCCTACAATGAGCAGTTCTTC. Its translation: CASSPGRQGPYNEQFF.

Turning to this clone: This same CDR3 is encoded by further DNA sequences in the sample. V gene TRBV7-2 combines with J gene TRBJ2-7; 15 bases are shared with TRBD2. CDR3 length: 16 residues. The V and J ends lost 5 bases and 4 bases, in that order; junction bases with no gene match: 6. From germline, CDR1 is SGHTA and CDR2 FQGNSA. DNA for the CDR3: TGTGCCAGCAGCCTGGGACTAGCGGGAGGCTCGTACGAGCAGTACTTC. Protein: CASSLGLAGGSYEQYF.

This sequence joins TRBV19 and TRBJ2-7, with unresolved D. The germline V gene has CDR1 LNHDA and CDR2 SQIVND (reference sequence). The CDR3 runs 13 residues. V dropped 1 base and J dropped 7 bases, with 11 bases sitting between them. The CDR3 DNA follows: TGTGCCAGTAGTATAGTGAGAGACTTGGAGCAGTACTTC. Translation gives CASSIVRDLEQYF.

The chain recombines TRBV12-3 or TRBV12-4 with TRBJ1-2; 7 bases line up with TRBD1. J gave up 4 bases and V 6 bases, and 2 bases lay outside the gene matches. The length of the CDR3 is 12 residues. The CDR3 loop is CASSRDSYGYTF. The CDR3, as DNA: TGTGCCAGCAGCCGGGACAGCTATGGCTACACCTTC.

The V and J genes are TRBV5-1 and TRBJ1-2; no clear D gene. The CDR3 has 15 residues. CDR1 is SGHRS, CDR2 YFSETQ, per germline. Trimming removed 0 bases from V and 2 bases from J, with 11 bases in between. The CDR3 loop is CASSLDNSLNYGYTF. The CDR3 DNA reads as TGCGCCAGCAGCTTGGACAACAGTTTAAACTATGGCTACACCTTC.

This rearrangement joins TRBV7-9 to TRBJ2-5; possible D gene TRBD1, 6 bases. Germline values: CDR1 SEHNR, CDR2 FQNEAQ (reference sequence). V lost 0 bases and J 4 bases, leaving 9 bases between the germline ends. CDR3 size: 14 residues. CDR3 region: CASSLAQGTETQYF. The CDR3 coding sequence is TGTGCCAGCAGCTTAGCGCAGGGGACAGAGACCCAGTACTTC.

The V gene is TRBV4-3, the J gene TRBJ2-3, with D perhaps TRBD1 (6 bases). CDR3 length: 16 residues. V shed 1 base and J shed 4 bases, with 15 bases lying between them. Germline V gives CDR1 LGHNA, CDR2 YSLEER. Written as DNA, the CDR3 is TGCGCCAGCAGCCAAGGTATCGGGCAGGGGCCAGATACGCAGTATTTT. This translates into CASSQGIGQGPDTQYF.

The gene calls are TRBV6-6 and TRBJ1-5, with D maybe TRBD1 (6 bases). Germline V gives CDR1 MNHNY, CDR2 SVGAGI (reference sequence). There are 14 residues in the CDR3. V dropped 0 bases and J dropped 6 bases, with 9 bases sitting between them. The CDR3 reads CASSYSRGSQPQHF. The CDR3 nucleotides are TGTGCCAGCAGTTACTCGAGGGGGAGTCAGCCCCAGCATTTT.